The 24 T cell receptor beta chains listed next were all sequenced from one sample in a study of radiotherapy plus CTLA-4 blockade in lung cancer. The data were produced by immunoSEQ multiplex PCR, yet TCRdb's version contains in-frame clones alone and is incomplete. Among more than 90,000 clones listed, roughly 74% were seen once. Sequences were derived from peripheral blood, sampled from a patient treated with radiotherapy plus ipilimumab. The source is a human donor with non-small cell lung cancer who had a partial response to radiotherapy plus ipilimumab.

This clone was detected a few times. The sample carries other DNA sequences with the same CDR3. J is TRBJ1-5 and V is TRBV2; TRBD1 matches 7 bases. In germline, CDR1 is SNHLY, CDR2 FYNNEI. After removal of 3 bases from V and 6 bases from J, the junction contained 5 bases not matched to a gene. The CDR3 consists of 14 residues. Here the CDR3 reads CASSDRGVGQPQHF. The DNA of the CDR3 is TGTGCCAGCAGTGACAGGGGGGTGGGTCAGCCCCAGCATTTT.

V and J are TRBV7-9 and TRBJ1-1; TRBD1 matches 10 bases. CDR1 and CDR2 (germline): SEHNR, FQNEAQ (reference sequence). The trim removed 4 bases at V and 5 bases at J, leaving 10 bases unmatched. The CDR3 is 16 amino acids. The CDR3 region is CASSYDRGRGGTEAFF. The CDR3 DNA sequence: TGTGCCAGCAGCTACGACAGGGGGCGCGGAGGAACTGAAGCTTTCTTT.

This clone occurred a few times. The chain uses TRBV30 and TRBJ2-1, with 8 bases lining up with TRBD2. Per the germline V gene, CDR1 is GTSNPN and CDR2 is SVGIG (reference sequence). The CDR3 totals 15 residues. After removal of 4 bases from V and 8 bases from J, the junction contained 13 bases not matched to a gene. The CDR3 coding sequence is TGTGCCTGGAACAGCGGGAGACCCACCTCGGATGAGCAGTTCTTC. It encodes CAWNSGRPTSDEQFF.

V gene TRBV4-1 combines with J gene TRBJ2-1; TRBD2 aligns across 11 bases. In germline, CDR1 is MGHRA, CDR2 YSYEKL. The CDR3 covers 18 residues. With V trimmed by 0 bases and J by 2 bases, 6 bases remained unmatched. In nucleotides, the CDR3 is TGCGCCAGCAGCCAAGACCAGATGGGACTAGCGGCCTACAATGAGCAGTTCTTC. Its protein is CASSQDQMGLAAYNEQFF.

The chain carries TRBV5-6 and TRBJ2-1; 7 nucleotides line up with TRBD1. The CDR3 runs 15 residues. V trimming: 2 bases; J trimming: 6 bases; junction bases outside the gene matches: 8. Germline loops: CDR1 SGHDT, CDR2 YYEEEE. The CDR3 region is CASSFDSTGINEQFF. The CDR3 DNA follows: TGTGCCAGCAGCTTTGACTCGACAGGGATCAATGAGCAGTTCTTC. The whole variable domain, remainder taken from reference TRBV5-6 and TRBJ2-1, is DAGVTQSPTHLIKTRGQQVTLRCSPKSGHDTVSWYQQALGQGPQFIFQYYEEEERQRGNFPDRFSGHQFPNYSSELNVNALLLGDSALYLCASSFDSTGINEQFFGPGTRLTVL.

This clone was detected a few times. The chain has TRBV7-3 and TRBJ2-2; a weak D match, TRBD2 (6 bases). The V and J ends lost 4 bases and 6 bases respectively, with 18 bases between them. CDR1 and CDR2 from the germline V gene are SGHTA and FQGTGA. The CDR3 is made up of 16 amino acids. The CDR3 DNA is TGTGCCAGCAGCTCCGTTTGGGGAGGCGGGTCCGGGGAGCTGTTTTTT. Its protein is CASSSVWGGGSGELFF.

This clone showed up just a few times. The chain has TRBV18 and TRBJ1-1; D is unclear. Germline CDR1 KGHSH, CDR2 LQKENI. The CDR3 loop spans 14 amino acids. The V gene lost 6 bases and the J gene lost 5 bases, with 16 bases spanning the gap. CDR3 protein: CASSPDHGRTEAFF. CDR3 DNA sequence: TGTGCCAGCTCCCCCGATCATGGGAGGACTGAAGCTTTCTTT.

The genes are TRBV9 and TRBJ2-1, with 10 bases that match TRBD2. Trimming cost V 0 bases and J 7 bases; bases outside gene matches: 4. The V gene's germline CDR1 is SGDLS and CDR2 YYNGEE. The CDR3 has 15 residues. The CDR3 reads CASSVVAGGKNEQFF. In DNA form, the CDR3 reads TGTGCCAGCAGCGTAGTAGCGGGAGGAAAAAATGAGCAGTTCTTC.

This clone was found once. This chain joins TRBV18 and TRBJ1-3; no clear D. Germline V gene lookup returns CDR1 KGHSH and CDR2 LQKENI. CDR3 length: 15 amino acids. V shed 2 bases and J shed 0 bases, with 8 bases lying between them. This chain's CDR3 is CASSPSRFSGNTIYF. DNA of the CDR3: TGTGCCAGCTCACCATCCAGGTTCTCTGGAAACACCATATATTTT.

Here the CDR3 DNA reads TGTGCCAGCAGCTTGGGGACAGGGTTTGGCTACACCTTC. Amino acid sequence: CASSLGTGFGYTF. The chain has TRBV11-2 and TRBJ1-2, with 9 bases that match TRBD1. The CDR3 has 13 residues. Germline CDR1 SGHAT, CDR2 FQNNGV. V gave up 3 bases and J gave up 7 bases; unmatched junction bases: 3.

The rearrangement joins TRBV4-1 to TRBJ2-3, with a weak D call TRBD2 (5 bases). Germline CDR1 reads MGHRA; CDR2 reads YSYEKL. Trimming stripped 2 bases from V and 7 bases from J, with 16 bases between. This CDR3 comprises 15 residues. As DNA, the CDR3 is TGCGCCAGCAGCCAACCTCGGGCCGGGATGAATACGCAGTATTTT. This codes for CASSQPRAGMNTQYF.

The V gene is TRBV28, the J gene TRBJ1-1; TRBD1 might be the D (5 bases). Trimming removed 6 bases from V and 4 bases from J, with 12 bases in between. The germline gives CDR1 MDHEN, CDR2 SYDVKM. The CDR3 totals 13 residues. The DNA of the CDR3 is TGTGCCAGCAGCCCTTGGGGGGGCACTGAAGCTTTCTTT. Protein: CASSPWGGTEAFF. Drawing the rest from reference TRBV28 and TRBJ1-1, the complete variable domain is DVKVTQSSRYLVKRTGEKVFLECVQDMDHENMFWYRQDPGLGLRLIYFSYDVKMKEKGDIPEGYSVSREKKERFSLILESASTNQTSMYLCASSPWGGTEAFFGQGTRLTVV.

The chain carries TRBV19 and TRBJ1-1; TRBD1 might be the D (6 bases). Germline CDR1 reads LNHDA; CDR2 reads SQIVND (reference sequence). The V end lost 6 bases, the J end lost 7 bases, and 18 bases lay between the germline ends. This CDR3 contains 14 residues. The CDR3 spells CASRDRSPHGEAFF. For the CDR3, the DNA is TGTGCCAGTAGAGACAGGTCCCCCCACGGTGAAGCTTTCTTT.

The chain recombines TRBV5-1 with TRBJ1-1; TRBD1 might be the D (5 bases). V was cut by 0 bases and J by 4 bases, with 10 bases left in between. The germline gives CDR1 SGHRS, CDR2 YFSETQ. The CDR3 has 14 amino acids. CDR3 sequence reads: CASSLEIGGTEAFF. The CDR3 coding sequence is TGCGCCAGCAGCTTGGAAATCGGGGGCACTGAAGCTTTCTTT.

This clone was recorded once. The V gene is TRBV6-6, the J gene TRBJ2-5; TRBD1 aligns across 10 bases. The CDR3 has 16 amino acids. The germline V gene encodes CDR1 MNHNY and CDR2 SVGAGI (reference sequence). With V trimmed by 6 bases and J by 0 bases, 7 bases remained unmatched. CDR3 loop: CASRKRGQGDQETQYF. DNA for the CDR3: TGTGCCAGCAGAAAGCGAGGACAGGGGGACCAAGAGACCCAGTACTTC.

This sequence joins TRBV6-5 and TRBJ2-2, with TRBD2 matching over 9 bases. Germline-derived CDR1 and CDR2 are MNHEY and SVGAGI. V lost 2 bases to trimming and J lost 7 bases; unmatched junction nucleotides: 8. The CDR3 totals 16 residues. This chain's CDR3 is CASSYRLSGSIGELFF. The CDR3 DNA sequence: TGTGCCAGCAGTTACCGGCTTAGCGGGAGTATCGGGGAGCTGTTTTTT.

This chain uses TRBV5-1 with TRBJ1-1; D not certain. The CDR3 is 15 residues long. Trimming took 3 bases from V and 0 from J, leaving 12 bases between them. Germline assignment: CDR1 SGHRS and CDR2 YFSETQ. CDR3 amino acids: CASSSDQTMNTEAFF. The CDR3 DNA sequence: TGCGCCAGCAGCTCCGACCAGACTATGAACACTGAAGCTTTCTTT.

Concerning this clone itself: The same CDR3 arises from other DNA sequences in this sample as well. The V gene is TRBV5-1, the J gene TRBJ1-2; D perhaps matches TRBD1 (5 bases). This CDR3 is 13 amino acids long. The germline V and J ends were trimmed by 3 bases and 5 bases, with 11 bases remaining between them. The V gene's germline CDR1 is SGHRS and CDR2 YFSETQ. The DNA for the CDR3 is TGCGCCAGCAGCTCTACAGGAGATTATGGCTACACCTTC. Translating gives CASSSTGDYGYTF.

The rearrangement links TRBV7-3 to TRBJ2-1, with 8 bases aligning to TRBD2. V lost 1 base, J lost 10 bases, and 6 bases stayed unmatched. The germline CDR1 and CDR2 sequences are SGHTA and FQGTGA. The CDR3 consists of 14 residues. CDR3 DNA: TGTGCCAGCAGCTTAAGGGGTAGCGGGGCCGAGCAGTTCTTC. This gives the protein CASSLRGSGAEQFF.

Here the CDR3 reads CSVAGTSGTSSYNEQFF. The DNA of the CDR3 is TGCAGCGTGGCCGGGACTAGCGGGACGAGCTCCTACAATGAGCAGTTCTTC. The genes are TRBV29-1 and TRBJ2-1; 13 nucleotides match TRBD2. The germline V gene has CDR1 SQVTM and CDR2 ANQGSEA. CDR3 length equals 17 residues. With 6 bases clipped from V and 0 bases from J, the junction kept 8 bases outside the gene matches.

This clone was observed a few times. The chain recombines TRBV28 with TRBJ1-4; 9 positions match TRBD1. The CDR3 contains 14 residues. The V gene end was trimmed by 4 bases and the J gene end by 8 bases; junction bases not matched to a gene: 5. Per germline, CDR1 MDHEN and CDR2 SYDVKM. The CDR3 region has the DNA TGTGCCAGCAGTTCGGGACAGGGACCCGAAAAACTGTTTTTT. It yields the protein CASSSGQGPEKLFF.

The chain carries TRBV9 and TRBJ1-1, with 7 bases identical to TRBD1. The CDR3 runs to 16 residues. Germline assignment: CDR1 SGDLS and CDR2 YYNGEE. After removal of 3 bases from V and 4 bases from J, the junction contained 12 bases not matched to a gene. Written as DNA, the CDR3 is TGTGCCAGCAGCGCGGGACAGACGGCTGGGGGCACTGAAGCTTTCTTT. Its protein product is CASSAGQTAGGTEAFF.

V usage is TRBV27 and J usage is TRBJ2-1; no reliable D call. The CDR3 loop spans 15 amino acids. Germline V CDR1 and CDR2: MNHEY, SMNVEV (reference sequence). V was pared by 2 bases and J by 6 bases, with 14 bases between. The CDR3 spells CASSLVAAPFNEQFF. In DNA, the CDR3 is TGTGCCAGCAGTTTAGTGGCCGCCCCATTCAATGAGCAGTTCTTC.

The gene calls are TRBV30 and TRBJ1-5; the match to TRBD1 covers 7 bases. The germline CDR1 and CDR2 sequences are GTSNPN and SVGIG (reference sequence). V was pared by 7 bases and J by 9 bases, with 12 bases of the junction left unmatched. The length of the CDR3 is 13 residues. The CDR3 sequence is CALREGGLGPQHF. The CDR3 DNA reads TGTGCCTTGAGAGAAGGGGGCCTGGGGCCCCAGCATTTT.